Listed below are T cell receptor beta chains from one sample, sequenced in a study of cytomegalovirus exposure and HLA in healthy donors. Clones were read by immunoSEQ multiplex PCR, and TCRdb kept only the in-frame ones, dropping some. The sample consists of about 120,000 clones, more than 60% of them appearing once. What was sequenced was PBMCs. The receptors were sampled from a woman aged 40 to 50 in good health and CMV-seropositive. The CDR3 runs from the conserved cysteine through the conserved F or W. D genes are given only for firm matches. The size entry is marked missing in some rows and otherwise reads once, few, many or a size class.

d_call j_call clone_size v_call cdr3_nt cdr3_aa
- TRBJ1-1 - TRBV19 TGTGCCAGTAGCCACATAAGGGGCACTGAAGCTTTCTTT CASSHIRGTEAFF
- TRBJ2-5 - TRBV29-1 TGCAGCGTTGACCAGGACCAAGAGACCCAGTACTTC CSVDQDQETQYF
TRBD1 TRBJ2-2 few TRBV25-1 TGTGCCAGCGGCGGACAGGGGTTCGCCGGGGAGCTGTTTTTT CASGGQGFAGELFF
TRBD2 TRBJ2-1 - TRBV19 TGTGCCAGTACCGGAGCGGGAGCCTACAATGAGCAGTTCTTC CASTGAGAYNEQFF
TRBD2 TRBJ2-3 - TRBV27 TGTGCCAGCAGGCGGGGGGCGGGCACAGATACGCAGTATTTT CASRRGAGTDTQYF
TRBD1 TRBJ1-1 - TRBV5-1 TGCGCCAGCAGCTCCGCGGTGACAGGGCAGGGCACTGAAGCTTTCTTT CASSSAVTGQGTEAFF
- TRBJ2-3 few TRBV6-4 TGTGCCAGCAGTGAGGGGGCTGAAGATACGCAGTATTTT CASSEGAEDTQYF
- TRBJ2-7 - TRBV6-1 TGTGCCAGCAGTCCGGACGGACTGAGCTTAAAGCAGTACTTC CASSPDGLSLKQYF
- TRBJ1-1 few TRBV7-6 TGTGCCAGTGCAAGGTCCACGGGCACTGAAGCTTTCTTT CASARSTGTEAFF
- TRBJ1-1 few TRBV6-5 TGTGCCAGCAGCCGCCACCCAGAGGTGGGTGAAGCTTTCTTT CASSRHPEVGEAFF
- TRBJ1-2 few TRBV2 TGTGCCAGCAGTGACTTGTTCGGCTACACCTTC CASSDLFGYTF
- TRBJ2-7 - TRBV5-6 TGTGCCAGCAGCCCTTGGCGGTTCCTAGCTGTCGAGCAGTACTTC CASSPWRFLAVEQYF
- TRBJ2-5 - TRBV6-1 TGTGCCACTGGGCAACAAGAGACCCAGTACTTC CATGQQETQYF
- TRBJ2-7 - TRBV7-9 TGTGCCAGCAGCTACTTTGCGGGGAGCTCCTACGAGCAGTACTTC CASSYFAGSSYEQYF
- TRBJ2-7 few TRBV6-5 TGTGCCAGCAGTGGCCTATCGGGTCCTACCTCCGAGCAGTACTTC CASSGLSGPTSEQYF
- TRBJ1-3 - TRBV10-3 TGTGCCATCAGTGAGGCAAAAACACCTGGAAACACCATATATTTT CAISEAKTPGNTIYF
- TRBJ1-6 - TRBV6-5 TGTGCCAGCCGACAGGTCTCCTATAATTCACCCCTCCACTTT CASRQVSYNSPLHF
TRBD1 TRBJ1-1 - TRBV6-6 TGTGCCAGCACCGACACGGGGACAGGGGGCACTGAAGCTTTCTTT CASTDTGTGGTEAFF
- TRBJ2-5 - TRBV5-6 TGTGCCAGCAGCTTAATTAGGGGAGAGACCCAGTACTTC CASSLIRGETQYF
- TRBJ2-3 - TRBV7-2 TGTGCCAGCAGCCGCGGAGCGGGTAACACAGATACGCAGTATTTT CASSRGAGNTDTQYF
TRBD1 TRBJ2-6 - TRBV2 TGTGCCAGAACTACCGGGACAGGGGGCTTTGGGGCCAACGTCCTGACTTTC CARTTGTGGFGANVLTF
- TRBJ2-5 - TRBV6-5 TGTGCCAGCAGCGCAACGAGGCCCCAAGAGACCCAGTACTTC CASSATRPQETQYF
- TRBJ2-7 once TRBV6-5 TGTGCCAGCAGTTATGGGGGCAGAGGGTACGAGCAGTACTTC CASSYGGRGYEQYF
TRBD2 TRBJ2-1 few TRBV6-5 TGTGCCAGCAGCCCTGCGCTTTGGACTAGCACTGAGCAGTTCTTC CASSPALWTSTEQFF
TRBD1 TRBJ1-1 once TRBV7-2 TGTGCCAGCAGCGCCGTCCCGGGACAGGGGACTGAAGCTTTCTTT CASSAVPGQGTEAFF